One sample yielded the 7 T cell receptor beta chains listed below, sequenced in a study of shared clonotypes between healthy human individuals. Positively selected for CCR7, the CD45RO-negative cells used as naive CD8 cells excluded terminally differentiated effector memory CD45RA+ cells. TCRdb keeps only in-frame clones here, not all; method: immunoSEQ multiplex PCR. The sample has about 580,000 clones, nearly 98% seen once; the top ten hold around 0.3%. Sequencing was carried out using naive CD8+ T cells sorted from blood. The source is a man aged 25 to 45 in good health.

In its sample, this clone was seen once. V gene TRBV27 combines with J gene TRBJ1-1, with D possibly matching TRBD1 (5 bases). CDR1 is MNHEY, CDR2 SMNVEV, per germline (reference sequence). Trimming stripped 0 bases from V and 1 base from J, with 9 bases between. This CDR3 is 15 amino acids long. CDR3 nucleotides: TGTGCCAGCAGTTTATCGGTCAGGGAGAACACTGAAGCTTTCTTT. Translated, it gives CASSLSVRENTEAFF.

The chain is built from TRBV15 and TRBJ2-5; D not certain. The V gene lost 2 bases and the J gene lost 5 bases, with 21 bases spanning the gap. CDR1 and CDR2 from the germline V gene are LNHNV and YYDKDF (reference sequence). The length of the CDR3 is 17 residues. The CDR3 DNA reads TGTGCCACCAGCAGACGATCGGTGGGCTCGCTGATGGAGACCCAGTACTTC. Amino acids: CATSRRSVGSLMETQYF.

The chain joins TRBV2 to TRBJ1-1; 7 positions agree with TRBD1. The junction had 13 bases not matched to a gene; V was cut back by 8 bases and J by 1 base. The germline V gene has CDR1 SNHLY and CDR2 FYNNEI. The CDR3 is 16 residues long. The CDR3 nucleotides read TGTGCCAGCCCGACAGGGAGGAGGGAACGGAACACTGAAGCTTTCTTT. The encoded protein is CASPTGRRERNTEAFF.

V and J are TRBV10-1 and TRBJ2-1, with 9 bases identical to TRBD2. CDR1 is WNHNN, CDR2 SYGVQD, per germline (reference sequence). Trimming removed 2 bases from V and 5 bases from J; junction bases left unmatched: 4. The CDR3 contains 15 residues. This chain's CDR3 is CASSESLAGNNEQFF. The CDR3 DNA sequence: TGCGCCAGCAGTGAGAGTCTAGCGGGAAACAATGAGCAGTTCTTC.

Here the CDR3 reads CASSLGPSSGRAEQYF. CDR3 nucleotide sequence: TGTGCCAGCAGCTTAGGGCCCAGTAGCGGGAGAGCCGAGCAGTACTTC. The V gene is TRBV11-2, the J gene TRBJ2-7, with 9 positions matching TRBD2. The CDR3 is 16 amino acids. Germline V CDR1 and CDR2: SGHAT, FQNNGV. Unmatched junction bases numbered 10, after V lost 1 base and J lost 6 bases.

This clone was counted a single time. The chain employs TRBV5-1 and TRBJ2-7; a possible D gene is TRBD2 (6 bases). This CDR3 spans 13 amino acids. V was clipped by 4 bases and J by 3 bases, with 11 bases between them. Germline V lookup: CDR1 SGHRS, CDR2 YFSETQ. DNA of the CDR3: TGCGCCAGCAGCGCGACGGAGGGCTACGAGCAGTACTTC. This translates into CASSATEGYEQYF.

The chain couples TRBV6-1 to TRBJ2-7; no clear D gene. The CDR3 spans 14 residues. CDR1 MNHNS and CDR2 SASEGT come from the germline V gene. Trimming shortened V by 2 bases and J by 2 bases, and 10 bases separated the two germline ends. CDR3 nucleotide sequence: TGTGCCAGCAGTGAACGTCCAGCTACCTACGAGCAGTACTTC. It specifies CASSERPATYEQYF.